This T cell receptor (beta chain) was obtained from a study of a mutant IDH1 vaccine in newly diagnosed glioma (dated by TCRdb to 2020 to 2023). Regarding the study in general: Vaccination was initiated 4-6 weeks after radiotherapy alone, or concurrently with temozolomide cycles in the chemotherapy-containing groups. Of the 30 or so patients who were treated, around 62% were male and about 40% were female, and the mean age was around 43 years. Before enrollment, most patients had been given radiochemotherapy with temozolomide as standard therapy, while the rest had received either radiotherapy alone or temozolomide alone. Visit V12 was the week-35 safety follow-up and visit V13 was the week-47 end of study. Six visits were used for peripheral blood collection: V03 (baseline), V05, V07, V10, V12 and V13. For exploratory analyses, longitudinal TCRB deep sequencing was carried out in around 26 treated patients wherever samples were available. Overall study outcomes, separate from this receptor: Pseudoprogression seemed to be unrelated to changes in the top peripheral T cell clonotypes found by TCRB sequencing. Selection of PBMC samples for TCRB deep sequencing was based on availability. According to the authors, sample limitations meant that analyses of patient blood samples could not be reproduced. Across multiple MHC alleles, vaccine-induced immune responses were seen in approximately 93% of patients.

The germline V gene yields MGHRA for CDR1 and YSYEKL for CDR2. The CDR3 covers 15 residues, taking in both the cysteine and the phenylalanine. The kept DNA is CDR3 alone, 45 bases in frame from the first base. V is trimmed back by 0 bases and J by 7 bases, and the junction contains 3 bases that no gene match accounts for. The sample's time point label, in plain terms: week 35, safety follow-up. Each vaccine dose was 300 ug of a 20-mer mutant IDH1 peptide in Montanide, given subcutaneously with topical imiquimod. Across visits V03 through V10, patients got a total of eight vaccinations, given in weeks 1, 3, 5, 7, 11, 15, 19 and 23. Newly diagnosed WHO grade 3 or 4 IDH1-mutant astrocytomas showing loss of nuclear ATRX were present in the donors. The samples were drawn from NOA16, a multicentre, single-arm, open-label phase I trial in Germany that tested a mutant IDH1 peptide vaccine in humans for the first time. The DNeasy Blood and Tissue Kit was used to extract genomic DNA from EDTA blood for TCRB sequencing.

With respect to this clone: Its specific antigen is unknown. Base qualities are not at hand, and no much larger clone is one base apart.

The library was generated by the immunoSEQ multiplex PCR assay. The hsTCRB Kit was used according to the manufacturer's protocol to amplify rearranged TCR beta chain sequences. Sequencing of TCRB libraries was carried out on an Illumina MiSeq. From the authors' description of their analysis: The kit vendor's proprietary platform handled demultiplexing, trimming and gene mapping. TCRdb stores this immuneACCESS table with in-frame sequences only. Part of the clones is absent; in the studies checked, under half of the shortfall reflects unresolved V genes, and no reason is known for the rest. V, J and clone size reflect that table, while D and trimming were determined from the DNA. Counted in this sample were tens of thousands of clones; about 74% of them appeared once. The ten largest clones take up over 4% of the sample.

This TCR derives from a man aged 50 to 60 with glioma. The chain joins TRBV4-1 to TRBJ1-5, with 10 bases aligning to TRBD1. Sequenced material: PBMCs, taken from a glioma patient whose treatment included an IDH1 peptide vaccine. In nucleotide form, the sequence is TGCGCCAGCAGCCAAGAGGGACAGGGGAGGCAGCCCCAGCATTTT. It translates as CASSQEGQGRQPQHF.